The 20 T cell receptor beta chains below all came from one sample that was sequenced in a study of shared clonotypes between healthy human individuals. The assay was immunoSEQ multiplex PCR, and TCRdb's table has in-frame clones only and misses some. The table includes some 1.4 million clones, 96% detected once. The sample was naive CD4+ T cells sorted from blood. Subset given: CD45RA+ positively selected. Receptors originate from a young man in good health.

The chain links TRBV28 to TRBJ2-1; maybe TRBD2 (5 bases). In germline, CDR1 is MDHEN, CDR2 SYDVKM. Trimming took off 5 bases at V and 10 bases at J, with 24 bases between the two ends. The CDR3 has 16 amino acids. CDR3 bases: TGTGCCAGCAGTCCTCCGGGGTTAGCGCGTATGGGAGAGCAGTTCTTC. Protein: CASSPPGLARMGEQFF. The complete variable domain, with remaining parts taken from reference TRBV28 and TRBJ2-1, reads DVKVTQSSRYLVKRTGEKVFLECVQDMDHENMFWYRQDPGLGLRLIYFSYDVKMKEKGDIPEGYSVSREKKERFSLILESASTNQTSMYLCASSPPGLARMGEQFFGPGTRLTVL.

The chain is built from TRBV28 and TRBJ2-7; TRBD1 matches at 8 bases. Germline trimming cut 5 bases from V and 6 bases from J; bases unmatched to any gene: 6. Germline CDR1 and CDR2: MDHEN and SYDVKM. CDR3 size: 13 residues. This CDR3 reads CASSKGQGGEQYF. In nucleotides, the CDR3 is TGTGCCAGCAGTAAAGGACAGGGCGGCGAGCAGTACTTC.

J is TRBJ2-3 and V is TRBV5-1; 7 bases fit TRBD2. The junction had 5 bases not matched to a gene; V was cut back by 6 bases and J by 1 base. The CDR3 is 14 amino acids. Germline CDR1 reads SGHRS; CDR2 reads YFSETQ. The CDR3 spells CASTIAGGTDTQYF. CDR3 DNA sequence: TGCGCCAGCACCATCGCGGGGGGCACAGATACGCAGTATTTT. The full variable domain, its missing parts supplied by reference TRBV5-1 and TRBJ2-3, is KAGVTQTPRYLIKTRGQQVTLSCSPISGHRSVSWYQQTPGQGLQFLFEYFSETQRNKGNFPGRFSGRQFSNSRSEMNVSTLELGDSALYLCASTIAGGTDTQYFGPGTRLTVL.

This clone has just one count. The rearrangement uses TRBV5-4 and TRBJ2-1, with 14 positions matching TRBD2. V lost 0 bases, J lost 6 bases, and 14 bases stayed unmatched. Per germline, CDR1 SGHNT and CDR2 YYREEE (reference sequence). The CDR3 is made up of 20 amino acids. This chain's CDR3 is CASSLAGGLGTSGSLNEQFF. CDR3 bases: TGTGCCAGCAGCTTGGCCGGCGGTCTAGGGACTAGCGGGAGTCTCAATGAGCAGTTCTTC.

V usage is TRBV5-4 and J usage is TRBJ2-6; D remains unclear. The CDR3 has 15 amino acids. Trimming cost V 2 bases and J 1 base, with 7 bases left between them. Per the germline V gene, CDR1 is SGHNT and CDR2 is YYREEE (reference sequence). CDR3 residues: CASSFSRSGANVLTF. The CDR3 DNA follows: TGTGCCAGCAGCTTTTCGAGGTCTGGGGCCAACGTCCTGACTTTC.

V gene TRBV12-5 combines with J gene TRBJ2-3, with D hard to call. Germline V gene sequence: CDR1 LGHNT, CDR2 FRNRAP. The CDR3 has 17 amino acids. The ends were cut back, 0 bases at V and 2 bases at J, with 15 bases in the middle. CDR3 sequence (DNA): TGTGCTAGTGGTTTGGTACCACAGTCAATCTCCACAGATACGCAGTATTTT. It encodes CASGLVPQSISTDTQYF. Based on the CDR3 plus reference TRBV12-5 and TRBJ2-3, the full variable domain is DARVTQTPRHKVTEMGQEVTMRCQPILGHNTVFWYRQTMMQGLELLAYFRNRAPLDDSGMPKDRFSAEMPDATLATLKIQPSEPRDSAVYFCASGLVPQSISTDTQYFGPGTRLTVL.

V usage is TRBV18 and J usage is TRBJ2-7; 9 bases agree with TRBD1. J lost 6 bases, V lost 1 base, and 4 bases had no gene match. The CDR3 covers 14 residues. Germline V gene lookup returns CDR1 KGHSH and CDR2 LQKENI. DNA of the CDR3: TGTGCCAGCTCACCACGGACAGGGGCGGGCGAGCAGTACTTC. It codes for CASSPRTGAGEQYF.

The chain has TRBV4-2 and TRBJ1-4, with 11 positions matching TRBD1. The CDR3 is 18 residues long. Losses at the gene ends were 1 base for V and 4 bases for J; bases not matched to a gene: 8. Germline V gives CDR1 LGHNA, CDR2 YNFKEQ. The CDR3 loop is CASSQVGTGGSFNEKLFF. The DNA for the CDR3 is TGTGCCAGCAGCCAAGTGGGGACAGGGGGTAGCTTTAATGAAAAACTGTTTTTT.

This chain uses TRBV6-5 with TRBJ2-5; maybe TRBD2 (6 bases). Trimming removed 7 bases at V and 2 bases at J, with 17 bases between. The V gene's germline CDR1 is MNHEY and CDR2 SVGAGI. The CDR3 is made up of 15 amino acids. The CDR3 here is CASNDRRGGQETQYF. Written as DNA, the CDR3 is TGTGCCAGCAATGACCGACGTGGGGGGCAAGAGACCCAGTACTTC.

The CDR3 DNA is TGTGCCACCAGCAGAGTGGTCTCCCTAGCGGAACCCGTGGTCCGGGAGCAGTTCTTC. This encodes CATSRVVSLAEPVVREQFF. The J gene is TRBJ2-1, the V gene TRBV15; TRBD2 agrees at 7 bases. The germline V gene encodes CDR1 LNHNV and CDR2 YYDKDF (reference sequence). The junction had 22 bases not matched to a gene; V was cut back by 1 base and J by 10 bases. The CDR3 extends over 19 amino acids.

The chain joins TRBV30 to TRBJ2-7; a possible D gene is TRBD1 (6 bases). The germline V and J ends were trimmed by 0 bases and 4 bases, with 34 bases remaining between them. This CDR3 is 21 amino acids long. Germline loops: CDR1 GTSNPN, CDR2 SVGIG (reference sequence). The CDR3 here is CAWSVGAWRNPPTGQRYEQYF. The CDR3 DNA follows: TGTGCCTGGAGTGTAGGGGCTTGGAGAAATCCTCCGACAGGACAAAGGTACGAGCAGTACTTC.

The chain couples TRBV5-4 to TRBJ2-5; D might be TRBD2 (5 bases). The V end was cut by 4 bases, the J end by 1 base, with 14 bases between. CDR3 size: 15 residues. Germline CDR1 is SGHNT and CDR2 is YYREEE (reference sequence). The CDR3 region has the DNA TGTGCCAGCAGCCACGCCGATGGAGGCCAAGAGACCCAGTACTTC. Its protein is CASSHADGGQETQYF.

J is TRBJ1-1 and V is TRBV19, with 9 bases fitting TRBD1. The CDR3 sequence is 18 residues long. Trimming cost V 3 bases and J 0 bases; bases outside gene matches: 11. The germline gives CDR1 LNHDA, CDR2 SQIVND (reference sequence). CDR3 bases: TGTGCCAGTAGTATTAGACAGGGGGAAGTACGCATGAACACTGAAGCTTTCTTT. Translated: CASSIRQGEVRMNTEAFF.

The chain is built from TRBV20-1 and TRBJ2-7; D unclear. Germline CDR1 reads DFQATT; CDR2 reads SNEGSKA (reference sequence). Trimming pared 6 bases from V and 4 bases from J, leaving 10 bases between. CDR3 length: 11 residues. The CDR3 coding sequence is TGCAGTGCGTCGACCAGGTACGAGCAGTACTTC. The encoded protein is CSASTRYEQYF.

This chain connects TRBV6-5 to TRBJ1-5; tentatively, D is TRBD1 (6 bases). Trimming took 4 bases from V and 6 from J, leaving 13 bases between them. CDR3 size: 14 residues. Germline V gene data show CDR1 as MNHEY and CDR2 as SVGAGI. The CDR3 loop reads CASSLQGMSQPQHF. The CDR3 coding sequence is TGTGCCAGCAGTTTACAGGGAATGAGTCAGCCCCAGCATTTT.

As concerns this clone: In the same sample, other DNA sequences code for this CDR3. This chain connects TRBV7-9 to TRBJ2-3; 7 bases align to TRBD1. Losses at the gene ends were 5 bases for V and 2 bases for J; bases not matched to a gene: 4. The CDR3 extends over 14 amino acids. Germline CDR1 reads SEHNR; CDR2 reads FQNEAQ (reference sequence). The CDR3 protein is CASSLGQYTDTQYF. The CDR3 region has the DNA TGTGCCAGCAGCCTGGGACAGTACACAGATACGCAGTATTTT.

This sequence joins TRBV5-1 and TRBJ2-3; 8 bases agree with TRBD2. Losses at the gene ends were 1 base for V and 0 bases for J; bases not matched to a gene: 7. The CDR3 sequence is 17 residues long. From germline, CDR1 is SGHRS and CDR2 YFSETQ. The CDR3 spells CASSLKSSGGSTDTQYF. The CDR3 DNA is TGCGCCAGCAGCTTGAAATCGAGCGGGGGTAGCACAGATACGCAGTATTTT.

This rearrangement joins TRBV18 to TRBJ1-4, with D unresolved. The CDR3 extends over 16 amino acids. From germline, CDR1 is KGHSH and CDR2 LQKENI. The V gene lost 4 bases and the J gene lost 6 bases, with 18 bases spanning the gap. CDR3 bases: TGTGCCAGCTCACGATCATCCGGCACAGTGGATGAAAAACTGTTTTTT. It translates to CASSRSSGTVDEKLFF.

This chain uses TRBV5-1 with TRBJ2-1; TRBD2 agrees at 11 bases. The CDR3 has 16 amino acids. With V trimmed by 4 bases and J by 3 bases, 6 bases remained unmatched. Germline V gives CDR1 SGHRS, CDR2 YFSETQ. The CDR3 loop is CASSTSGRPNYNEQFF. DNA for the CDR3: TGCGCCAGCAGCACTAGCGGGAGACCCAACTACAATGAGCAGTTCTTC.

This clone has a single count. Other nucleotide sequences from this sample produce the same CDR3. CDR3 loop: CASSAGTSGLYEQYF. The CDR3 DNA follows: TGTGCCAGCAGCGCAGGGACTAGCGGTCTCTACGAGCAGTACTTC. This sequence joins TRBV9 and TRBJ2-7; TRBD2 agrees at 11 bases. The CDR3 is 15 residues long. The germline CDR1 and CDR2 sequences are SGDLS and YYNGEE. J gave up 3 bases and V 3 bases, and 5 bases lay outside the gene matches.